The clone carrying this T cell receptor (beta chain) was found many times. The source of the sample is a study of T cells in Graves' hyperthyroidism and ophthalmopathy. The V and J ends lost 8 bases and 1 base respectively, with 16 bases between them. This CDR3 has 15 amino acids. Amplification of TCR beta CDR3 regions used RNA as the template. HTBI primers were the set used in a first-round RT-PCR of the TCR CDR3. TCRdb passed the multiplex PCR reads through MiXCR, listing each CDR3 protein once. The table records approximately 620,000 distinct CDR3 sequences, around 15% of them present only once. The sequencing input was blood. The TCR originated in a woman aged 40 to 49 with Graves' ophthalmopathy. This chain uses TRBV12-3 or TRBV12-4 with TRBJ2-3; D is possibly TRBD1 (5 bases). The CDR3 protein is CASGDRQGRTDTQYF. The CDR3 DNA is TGTGCCAGCGGAGATAGGCAGGGCCGCACAGATACGCAGTATTTT.